These 15 T cell receptor beta chains share one sample of origin, sequenced in a study of blood T cells in healthy people across ages. Combining a sample-barcoded 5' primer with a J-beta primer mix, a second PCR ran for about 6 to 11 cycles. MiXCR, applied by TCRdb to the 5' RACE reads, yields one record per CDR3 protein. The sample records about 780,000 distinct CDR3 sequences, around 45% being singletons. Specimen: blood. All receptors derive from a man at least 80 years old in good health.

The rearrangement links TRBV5-5 to TRBJ2-7; 7 nucleotides align to TRBD1. The CDR3 has 17 amino acids. J gave up 7 bases and V 5 bases, and 21 bases lay outside the gene matches. CDR1 and CDR2 (germline): SGHKS, YYEKEE (reference sequence). The CDR3 protein is CASSQDRSVWERNEQYF. The CDR3 DNA sequence: TGTGCCAGCAGTCAGGACAGGAGTGTTTGGGAAAGAAATGAGCAGTACTTC.

The rearrangement uses TRBV25-1 and TRBJ2-1, with 14 positions matching TRBD2. The CDR3 is 14 amino acids. The V segment lost 6 bases and the J segment 7 bases; nucleotides outside the gene matches: 2. Looked up from germline, CDR1 is MGHDK and CDR2 is SYGVNS. The CDR3 nucleotides read TGTGCCAGCAGCGGACTAGCGGGAGGAAATGAGCAGTTCTTC. It codes for CASSGLAGGNEQFF.

The chain couples TRBV4-1 to TRBJ2-7, with D tentatively TRBD1 (6 bases). Germline CDR1 and CDR2: MGHRA and YSYEKL. The CDR3 has 16 residues. V dropped 2 bases and J dropped 0 bases, with 14 bases sitting between them. The CDR3 sequence: CASSQRWDTSSYEQYF. CDR3 nucleotide sequence: TGCGCCAGCAGCCAAAGATGGGACACGAGCTCCTACGAGCAGTACTTC.

This clonotype has just one count. This rearrangement joins TRBV4-3 to TRBJ2-5; the match to TRBD2 covers 8 bases. The J segment lost 11 bases and the V segment lost 3 bases, leaving 20 bases of the junction unmatched. The CDR3 has 17 residues. CDR1 and CDR2 from the germline V gene are LGHNA and YSLEER. As DNA, the CDR3 is TGCGCCAGCAGCCAGGTCCGACTCAGCGGGAGCCGCAATGAGCAGTACTTC. Protein product: CASSQVRLSGSRNEQYF.

V usage is TRBV5-1 and J usage is TRBJ2-3; D not certain. The ends were cut back, 0 bases at V and 2 bases at J, with 10 bases in the middle. Germline CDR1 SGHRS, CDR2 YFSETQ. This CDR3 is built from 15 residues. The CDR3 loop reads CASSLADGVTDTQYF. Written as DNA, the CDR3 is TGCGCCAGCAGCTTGGCCGATGGAGTCACAGATACGCAGTATTTT.

The rearrangement links TRBV4-1 to TRBJ2-1; no clear D gene. The CDR3 is 15 residues long. V gave up 0 bases and J gave up 4 bases, with 10 bases separating them. CDR1 and CDR2 from the germline V gene are MGHRA and YSYEKL. The CDR3: CASSQDKADYNEQFF. The CDR3, as DNA: TGCGCCAGCAGCCAAGACAAAGCCGATTACAATGAGCAGTTCTTC.

V gene TRBV10-3 combines with J gene TRBJ2-3; 7 positions match TRBD1. Germline trimming cut 4 bases from V and 6 bases from J; bases unmatched to any gene: 7. This CDR3 is 14 amino acids long. CDR1 and CDR2 (germline): ENHRY, SYGVKD. CDR3 nucleotides: TGTGCCATCAGTGGGCAGACAGGGTCTGATACGCAGTATTTT. Protein product: CAISGQTGSDTQYF.

The chain joins TRBV4-2 to TRBJ2-5, with 13 bases fitting TRBD2. J was trimmed by 4 bases and V by 3 bases; bases with no gene match: 8. This CDR3 spans 17 amino acids. Germline lookup yields CDR1 LGHNA and CDR2 YNFKEQ. The CDR3 here is CASSHGLAGVEVETQYF. The DNA for the CDR3 is TGTGCCAGCAGCCATGGACTAGCGGGAGTAGAGGTAGAGACCCAGTACTTC.

This clonotype was detected only a few times. The V call is TRBV7-3, the J call TRBJ2-1; 11 bases line up with TRBD2. This CDR3 contains 16 residues. Losses at the gene ends were 5 bases for V and 7 bases for J; bases not matched to a gene: 10. Germline V gives CDR1 SGHTA, CDR2 FQGTGA. The CDR3 sequence: CASSPRGVAGGNEQFF. CDR3 DNA sequence: TGTGCCAGCAGCCCTCGAGGCGTAGCGGGAGGGAATGAGCAGTTCTTC.

The chain recombines TRBV6-6 with TRBJ2-7; 8 nucleotides align to TRBD2. With V trimmed by 5 bases and J by 2 bases, 11 bases remained unmatched. This CDR3 contains 16 residues. Germline V CDR1 and CDR2: MNHNY, SVGAGI (reference sequence). The CDR3: CASSARGGRSTYEQYF. The CDR3 DNA follows: TGTGCCAGCAGTGCCCGGGGGGGGCGATCGACCTACGAGCAGTACTTC.

This chain connects TRBV11-3 to TRBJ2-5; D gene unclear. Trimming removed 4 bases from V and 5 bases from J, with 14 bases in between. From germline, CDR1 is SGHNT and CDR2 YENEEA. The CDR3 is 14 residues long. This chain's CDR3 is CASSSRMGTETQYF. Here the CDR3 DNA reads TGTGCCAGCAGCTCCCGGATGGGTACGGAGACCCAGTACTTC.

This clonotype came up a few times. The V call is TRBV29-1, the J call TRBJ2-5; possibly TRBD1 for D (6 bases). Germline CDR1 SQVTM, CDR2 ANQGSEA. This CDR3 comprises 14 residues. The V end lost 4 bases, the J end lost 11 bases, and 23 bases lay between the germline ends. The DNA of the CDR3 is TGCAGCGTTGGGGCGGCAGGGAGAATTAGGGGGCAGTACTTC. It yields the protein CSVGAAGRIRGQYF.

The chain carries TRBV4-1 and TRBJ1-2; a possible D gene is TRBD1 (5 bases). This CDR3 has 14 residues. V shed 3 bases and J shed 10 bases, with 18 bases lying between them. Germline V CDR1 and CDR2: MGHRA, YSYEKL. DNA of the CDR3: TGCGCCAGCAGCCACGGGACCCCTATGGCTGACTACACCTTC. It yields the protein CASSHGTPMADYTF.

This chain joins TRBV20-1 and TRBJ2-1; 10 nucleotides align to TRBD2. This CDR3 has 15 residues. The V segment lost 5 bases and the J segment 7 bases; nucleotides outside the gene matches: 11. Germline V gene data show CDR1 as DFQATT and CDR2 as SNEGSKA (reference sequence). CDR3 DNA: TGCAGTGCTTCTGGGACTAGCGACCGACAGAATGAGCAGTTCTTC. Amino acids: CSASGTSDRQNEQFF.

V usage is TRBV29-1 and J usage is TRBJ2-5, with D hard to call. Germline V gene lookup returns CDR1 SQVTM and CDR2 ANQGSEA. Between the trimmed V and J ends, which lost 1 base and 6 bases, there was a span of 9 bases. The CDR3 totals 12 residues. In nucleotides, the CDR3 is TGCAGCGTTGAAGTCAGTGCGAAGACCCAGTACTTC. Its protein product is CSVEVSAKTQYF.